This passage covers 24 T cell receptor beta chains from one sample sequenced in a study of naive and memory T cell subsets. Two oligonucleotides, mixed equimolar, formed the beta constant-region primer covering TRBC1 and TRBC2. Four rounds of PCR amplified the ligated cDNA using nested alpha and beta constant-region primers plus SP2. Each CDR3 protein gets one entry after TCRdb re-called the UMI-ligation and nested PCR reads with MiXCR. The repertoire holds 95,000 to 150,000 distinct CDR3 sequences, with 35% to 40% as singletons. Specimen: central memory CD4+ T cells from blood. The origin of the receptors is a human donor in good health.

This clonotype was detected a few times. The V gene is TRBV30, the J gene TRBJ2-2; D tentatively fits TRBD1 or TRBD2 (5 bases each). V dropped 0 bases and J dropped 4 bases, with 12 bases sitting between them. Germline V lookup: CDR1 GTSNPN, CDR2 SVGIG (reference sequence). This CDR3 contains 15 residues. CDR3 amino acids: CAWSVPGTGTGELFF. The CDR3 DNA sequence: TGTGCCTGGAGTGTACCGGGGACGGGCACCGGGGAGCTGTTTTTT. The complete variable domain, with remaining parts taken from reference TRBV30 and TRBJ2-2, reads SQTIHQWPATLVQPVGSPLSLECTVEGTSNPNLYWYRQAAGRGLQLLFYSVGIGQISSEVPQNLSASRPQDRQFILSSKKLLLSDSGFYLCAWSVPGTGTGELFFGEGSRLTVL.

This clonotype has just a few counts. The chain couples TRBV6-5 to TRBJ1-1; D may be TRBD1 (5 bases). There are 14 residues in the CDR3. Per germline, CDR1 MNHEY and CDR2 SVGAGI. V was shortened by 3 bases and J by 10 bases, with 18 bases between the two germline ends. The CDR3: CASSYKRGGSGAFF. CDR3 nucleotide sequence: TGTGCCAGCAGTTATAAAAGGGGTGGCTCGGGAGCTTTCTTT.

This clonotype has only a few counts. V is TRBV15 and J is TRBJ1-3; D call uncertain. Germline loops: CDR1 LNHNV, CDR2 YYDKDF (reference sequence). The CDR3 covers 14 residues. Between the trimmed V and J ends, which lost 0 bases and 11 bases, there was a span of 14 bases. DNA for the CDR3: TGTGCCACCAGCAGAGAAGGGTCGCCCGGCGCCATATATTTT. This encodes CATSREGSPGAIYF.

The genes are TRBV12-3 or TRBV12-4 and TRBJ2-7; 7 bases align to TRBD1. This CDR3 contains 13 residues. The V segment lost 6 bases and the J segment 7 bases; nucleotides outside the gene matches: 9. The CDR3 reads CASSPTGAREQYF. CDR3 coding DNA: TGTGCCAGCAGCCCTACAGGGGCCCGGGAGCAGTACTTC.

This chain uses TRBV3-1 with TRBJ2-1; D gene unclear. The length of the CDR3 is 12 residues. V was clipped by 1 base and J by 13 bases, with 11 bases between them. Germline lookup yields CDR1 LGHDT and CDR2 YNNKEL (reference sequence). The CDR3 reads CASSQALGHQFF. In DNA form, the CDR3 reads TGTGCCAGCAGCCAAGCGTTGGGTCACCAGTTCTTC.

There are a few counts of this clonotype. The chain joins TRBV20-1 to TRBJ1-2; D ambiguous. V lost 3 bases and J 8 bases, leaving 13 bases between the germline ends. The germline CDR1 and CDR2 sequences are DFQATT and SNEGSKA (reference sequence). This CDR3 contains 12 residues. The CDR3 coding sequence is TGCAGTGCTAGTCCCCGGCACACAGGCTACACCTTC. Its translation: CSASPRHTGYTF.

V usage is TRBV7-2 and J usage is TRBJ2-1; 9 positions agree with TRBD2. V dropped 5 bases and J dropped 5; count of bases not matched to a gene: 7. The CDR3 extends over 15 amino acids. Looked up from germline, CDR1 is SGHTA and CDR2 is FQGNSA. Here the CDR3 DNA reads TGTGCCAGCAGCCCCCGGGCTAGCGGGAACAATGAGCAGTTCTTC. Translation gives CASSPRASGNNEQFF.

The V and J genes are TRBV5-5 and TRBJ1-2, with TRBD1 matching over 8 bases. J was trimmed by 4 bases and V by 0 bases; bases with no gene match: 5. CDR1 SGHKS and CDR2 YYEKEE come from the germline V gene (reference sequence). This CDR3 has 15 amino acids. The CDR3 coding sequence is TGTGCCAGCAGCTTGGCCGGGACAGGAATCTATGGCTACACCTTC. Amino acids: CASSLAGTGIYGYTF.

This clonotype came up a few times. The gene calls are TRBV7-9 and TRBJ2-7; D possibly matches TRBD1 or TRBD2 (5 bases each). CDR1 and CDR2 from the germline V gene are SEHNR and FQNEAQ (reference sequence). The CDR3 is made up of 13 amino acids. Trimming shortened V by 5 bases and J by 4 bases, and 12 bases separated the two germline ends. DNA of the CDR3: TGTGCCAGCAGCCCCGGGACCTTTTACGAGCAGTACTTC. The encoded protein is CASSPGTFYEQYF.

The DNA for the CDR3 is TGTGCCAGCAGTTCCGTCCGACAGGGAAACCAATACAATGAGCAGTTCTTC. This sequence encodes CASSSVRQGNQYNEQFF. The chain is built from TRBV6-5 and TRBJ2-1; 7 bases align to TRBD1. This CDR3 spans 17 amino acids. Germline values: CDR1 MNHEY, CDR2 SVGAGI. Unmatched junction bases numbered 13, after V lost 4 bases and J lost 4 bases.

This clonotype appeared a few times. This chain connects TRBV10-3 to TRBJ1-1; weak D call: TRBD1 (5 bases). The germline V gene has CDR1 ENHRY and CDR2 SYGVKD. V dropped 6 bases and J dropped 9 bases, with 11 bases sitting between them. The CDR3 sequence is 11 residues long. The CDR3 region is CAIRGGGKAFF. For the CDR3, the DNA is TGTGCCATCAGGGGGGGGGGGAAAGCTTTCTTT.

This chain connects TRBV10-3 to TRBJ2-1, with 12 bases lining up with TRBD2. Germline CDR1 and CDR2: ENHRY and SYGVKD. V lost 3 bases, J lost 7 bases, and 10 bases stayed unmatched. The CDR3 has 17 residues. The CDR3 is CAISDVIGLAGGNEQFF. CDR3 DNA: TGTGCCATCAGTGATGTCATCGGTCTAGCGGGAGGGAATGAGCAGTTCTTC.

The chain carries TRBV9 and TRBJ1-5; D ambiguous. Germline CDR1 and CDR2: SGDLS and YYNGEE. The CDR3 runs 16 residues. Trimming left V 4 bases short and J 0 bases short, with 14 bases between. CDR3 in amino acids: CASSSHLGDSNQPQHF. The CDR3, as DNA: TGTGCCAGCAGCTCCCATTTGGGAGATAGCAATCAGCCCCAGCATTTT.

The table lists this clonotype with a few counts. CDR3 loop: CSASVRAGARGDTQYF. The CDR3 DNA sequence: TGCAGTGCTAGCGTCCGAGCGGGAGCTCGAGGAGATACGCAGTATTTT. The gene calls are TRBV20-1 and TRBJ2-3; 8 bases fit TRBD2. Germline values: CDR1 DFQATT, CDR2 SNEGSKA (reference sequence). V lost 3 bases and J lost 5; bases outside the gene matches: 13. The length of the CDR3 is 16 residues.

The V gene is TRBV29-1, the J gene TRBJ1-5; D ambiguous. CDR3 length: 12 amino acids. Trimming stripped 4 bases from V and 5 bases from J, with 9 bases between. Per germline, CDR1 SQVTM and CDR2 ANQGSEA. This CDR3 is CSVGVGDQPQHF. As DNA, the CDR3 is TGCAGCGTTGGGGTCGGGGATCAGCCCCAGCATTTT.

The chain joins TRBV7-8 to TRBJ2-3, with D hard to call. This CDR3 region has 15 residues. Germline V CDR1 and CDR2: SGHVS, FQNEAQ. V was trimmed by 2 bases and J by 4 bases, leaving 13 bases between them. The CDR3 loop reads CASSLLVGLPDTQYF. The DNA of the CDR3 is TGTGCCAGCAGCTTATTAGTAGGTTTGCCAGATACGCAGTATTTT.

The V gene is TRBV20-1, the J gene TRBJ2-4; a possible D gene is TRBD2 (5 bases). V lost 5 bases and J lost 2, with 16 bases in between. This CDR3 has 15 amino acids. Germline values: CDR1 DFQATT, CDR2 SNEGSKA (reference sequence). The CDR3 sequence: CSAGPGVSPKNIQYF. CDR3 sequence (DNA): TGCAGTGCTGGCCCCGGGGTCTCGCCCAAAAACATTCAGTACTTC.

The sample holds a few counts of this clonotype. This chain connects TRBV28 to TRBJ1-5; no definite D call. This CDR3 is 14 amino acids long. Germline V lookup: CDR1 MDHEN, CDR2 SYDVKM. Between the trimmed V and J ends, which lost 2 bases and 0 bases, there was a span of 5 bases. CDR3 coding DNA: TGTGCCAGCAGTTTAATCCCTAGCAATCAGCCCCAGCATTTT. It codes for CASSLIPSNQPQHF.

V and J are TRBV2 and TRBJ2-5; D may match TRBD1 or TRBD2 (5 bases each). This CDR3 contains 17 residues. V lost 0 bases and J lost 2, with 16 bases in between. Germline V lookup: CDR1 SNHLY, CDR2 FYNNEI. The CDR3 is CASSEAGPKTGQETQYF. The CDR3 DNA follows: TGTGCCAGCAGTGAAGCGGGGCCCAAAACGGGGCAAGAGACCCAGTACTTC.

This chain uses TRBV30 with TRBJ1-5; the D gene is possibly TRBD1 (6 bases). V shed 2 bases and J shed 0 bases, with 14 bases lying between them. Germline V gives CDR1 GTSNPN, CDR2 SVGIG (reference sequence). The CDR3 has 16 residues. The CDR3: CAWSSGGADSNQPQHF. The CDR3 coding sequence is TGTGCCTGGAGTAGCGGGGGGGCCGATAGCAATCAGCCCCAGCATTTT.

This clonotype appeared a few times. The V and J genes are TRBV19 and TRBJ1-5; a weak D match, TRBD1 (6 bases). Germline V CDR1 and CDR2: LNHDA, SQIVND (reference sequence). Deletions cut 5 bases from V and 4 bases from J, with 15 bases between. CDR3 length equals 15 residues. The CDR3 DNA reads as TGTGCCAGTAGTGGCGCGGGAAGGGGGAATCAGCCCCAGCATTTT. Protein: CASSGAGRGNQPQHF.

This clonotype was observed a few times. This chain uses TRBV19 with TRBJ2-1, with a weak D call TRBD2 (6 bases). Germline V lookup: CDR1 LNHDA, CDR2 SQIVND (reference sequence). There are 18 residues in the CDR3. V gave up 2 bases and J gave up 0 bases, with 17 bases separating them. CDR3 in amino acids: CASSIIRSGLSSYNEQFF. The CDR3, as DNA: TGTGCCAGTAGTATAATTCGGAGCGGGCTGAGCTCCTACAATGAGCAGTTCTTC.

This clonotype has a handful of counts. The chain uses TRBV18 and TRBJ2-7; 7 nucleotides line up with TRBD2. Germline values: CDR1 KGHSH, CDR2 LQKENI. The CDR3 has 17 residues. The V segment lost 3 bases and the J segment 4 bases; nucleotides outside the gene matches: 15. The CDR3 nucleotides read TGTGCCAGCTCACCTGCGGGGGTTACACTAAAACCGTACGAGCAGTACTTC. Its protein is CASSPAGVTLKPYEQYF.

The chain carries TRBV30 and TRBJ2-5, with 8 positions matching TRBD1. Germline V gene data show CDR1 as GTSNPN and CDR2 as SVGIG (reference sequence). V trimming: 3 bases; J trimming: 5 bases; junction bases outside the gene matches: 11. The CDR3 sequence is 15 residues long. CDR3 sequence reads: CAWSTPTGAGETQYF. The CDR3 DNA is TGTGCCTGGAGCACCCCGACAGGGGCGGGGGAGACCCAGTACTTC.